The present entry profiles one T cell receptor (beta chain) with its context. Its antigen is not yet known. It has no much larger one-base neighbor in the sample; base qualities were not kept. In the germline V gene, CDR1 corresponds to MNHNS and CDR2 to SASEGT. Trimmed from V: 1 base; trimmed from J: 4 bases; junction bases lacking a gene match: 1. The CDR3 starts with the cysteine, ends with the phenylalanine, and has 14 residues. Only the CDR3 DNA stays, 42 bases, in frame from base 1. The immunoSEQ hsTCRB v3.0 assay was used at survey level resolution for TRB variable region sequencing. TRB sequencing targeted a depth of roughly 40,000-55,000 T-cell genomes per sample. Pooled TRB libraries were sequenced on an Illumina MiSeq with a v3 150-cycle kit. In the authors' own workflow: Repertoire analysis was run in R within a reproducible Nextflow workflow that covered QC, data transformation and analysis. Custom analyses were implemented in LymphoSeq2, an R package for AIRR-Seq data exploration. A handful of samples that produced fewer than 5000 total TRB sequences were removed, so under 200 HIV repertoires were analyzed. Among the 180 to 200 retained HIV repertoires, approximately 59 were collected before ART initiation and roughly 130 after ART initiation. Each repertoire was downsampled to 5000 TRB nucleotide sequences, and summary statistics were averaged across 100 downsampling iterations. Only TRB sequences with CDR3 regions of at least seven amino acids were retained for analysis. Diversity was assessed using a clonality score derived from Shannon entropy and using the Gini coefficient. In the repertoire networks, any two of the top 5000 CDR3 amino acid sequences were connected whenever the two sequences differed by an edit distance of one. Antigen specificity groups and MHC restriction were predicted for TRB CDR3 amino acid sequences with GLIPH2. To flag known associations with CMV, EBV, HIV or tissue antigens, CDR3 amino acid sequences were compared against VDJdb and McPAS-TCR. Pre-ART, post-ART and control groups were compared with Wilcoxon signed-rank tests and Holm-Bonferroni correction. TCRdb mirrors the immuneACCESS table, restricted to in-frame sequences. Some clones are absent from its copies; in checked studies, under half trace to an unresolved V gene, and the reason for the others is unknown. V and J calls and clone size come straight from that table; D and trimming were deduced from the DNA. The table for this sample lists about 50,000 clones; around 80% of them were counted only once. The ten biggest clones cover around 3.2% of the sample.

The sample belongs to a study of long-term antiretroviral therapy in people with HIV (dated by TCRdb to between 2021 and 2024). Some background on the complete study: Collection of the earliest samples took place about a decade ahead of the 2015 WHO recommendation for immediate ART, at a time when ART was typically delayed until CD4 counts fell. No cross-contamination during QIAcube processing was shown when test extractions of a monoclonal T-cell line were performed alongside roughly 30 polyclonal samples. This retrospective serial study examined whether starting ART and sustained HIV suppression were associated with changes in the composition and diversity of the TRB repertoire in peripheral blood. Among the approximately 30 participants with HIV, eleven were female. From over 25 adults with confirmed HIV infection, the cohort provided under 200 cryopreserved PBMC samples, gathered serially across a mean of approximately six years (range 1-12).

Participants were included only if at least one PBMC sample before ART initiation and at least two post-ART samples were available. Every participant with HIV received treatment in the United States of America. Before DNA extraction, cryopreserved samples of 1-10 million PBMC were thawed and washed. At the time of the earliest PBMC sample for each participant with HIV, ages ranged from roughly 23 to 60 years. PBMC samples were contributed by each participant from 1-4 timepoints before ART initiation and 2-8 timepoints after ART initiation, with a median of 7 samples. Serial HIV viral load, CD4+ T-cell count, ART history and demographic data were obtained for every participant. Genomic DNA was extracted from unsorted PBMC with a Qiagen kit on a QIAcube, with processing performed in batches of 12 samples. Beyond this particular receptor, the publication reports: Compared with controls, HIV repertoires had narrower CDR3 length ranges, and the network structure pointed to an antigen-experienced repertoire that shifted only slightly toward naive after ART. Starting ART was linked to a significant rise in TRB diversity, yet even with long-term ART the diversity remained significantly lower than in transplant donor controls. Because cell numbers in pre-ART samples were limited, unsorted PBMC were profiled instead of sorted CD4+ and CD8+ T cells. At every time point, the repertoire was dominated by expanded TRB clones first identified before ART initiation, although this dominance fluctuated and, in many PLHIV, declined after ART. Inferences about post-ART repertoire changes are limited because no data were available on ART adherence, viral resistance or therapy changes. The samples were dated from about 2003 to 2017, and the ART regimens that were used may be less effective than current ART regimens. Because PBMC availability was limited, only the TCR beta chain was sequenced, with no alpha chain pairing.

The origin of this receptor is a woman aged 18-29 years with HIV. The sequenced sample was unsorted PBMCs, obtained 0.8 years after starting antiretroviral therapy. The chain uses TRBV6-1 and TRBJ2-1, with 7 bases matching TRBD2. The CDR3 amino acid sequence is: CASSEGTRYNEQFF. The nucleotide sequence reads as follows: TGTGCCAGCAGTGAAGGGACTAGATACAATGAGCAGTTCTTC.